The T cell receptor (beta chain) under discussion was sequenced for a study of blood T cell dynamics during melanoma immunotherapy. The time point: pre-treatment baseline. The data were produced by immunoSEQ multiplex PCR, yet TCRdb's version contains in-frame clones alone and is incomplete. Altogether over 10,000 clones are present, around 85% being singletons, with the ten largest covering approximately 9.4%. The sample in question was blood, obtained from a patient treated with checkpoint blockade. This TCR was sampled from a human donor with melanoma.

DNA of the CDR3: TGTGCCAGCAGCTTAGCGTCGTTTAACAATCAGCCCCAGCATTTT. Translated: CASSLASFNNQPQHF. The rearrangement links TRBV7-6 to TRBJ1-5; no clear D gene. Per germline, CDR1 SGHVS and CDR2 FNYEAQ. CDR3 length: 15 amino acids. Between the trimmed V and J ends, which lost 0 bases and 3 bases, there was a span of 9 bases.